These T cell receptor beta chains were read from a single sample in a study of blood T cell repertoires in COVID-19. TCRdb keeps only in-frame clones here, not all; method: immunoSEQ multiplex PCR. The sample shows about 220,000 clones, roughly 89% of them seen only once. The sample taken for sequencing was PBMCs or T cells enriched from blood (not recorded which). The source is a woman aged 40-49 years who had recovered from COVID-19. The CDR3 runs from the conserved cysteine through the conserved F or W. A D gene is named only where the DNA matches it firmly. Where a row states a size, it is once, few, many or the class of an expanded clone; other rows omit it.

D gene	clone size	J gene	V gene	CDR3 protein	CDR3 DNA
.	.	TRBJ2-1	TRBV12-5	CASGPPGGNEQFF	TGTGCTAGTGGCCCCCCCGGAGGGAATGAGCAGTTCTTC
.	.	TRBJ2-6	TRBV6-5	CASSRLISGANVLTF	TGTGCCAGCAGTCGCCTAATTTCTGGGGCCAACGTCCTGACTTTC
TRBD1	.	TRBJ1-1	TRBV5-1	CASSLGDTGTGGRGTEAFF	TGCGCCAGCAGCTTGGGAGACACGGGGACAGGGGGCCGAGGCACTGAAGCTTTCTTT
.	.	TRBJ1-1	TRBV19	CASRTGGGTEAFF	TGTGCCAGTAGGACGGGCGGGGGTACTGAAGCTTTCTTT
.	.	TRBJ1-5	TRBV28	CASSLAGAGQPQHF	TGTGCCAGCAGTTTAGCAGGGGCCGGGCAGCCCCAGCATTTT
.	.	TRBJ2-1	TRBV7-5	CVRSLPTAYNEQFF	TGTGTCAGAAGCTTACCTACGGCCTACAATGAGCAGTTCTTC
TRBD2	.	TRBJ2-1	TRBV29-1	CSVYGTSGTYNEQFF	TGCAGCGTTTACGGGACTAGCGGAACCTACAATGAGCAGTTCTTC
.	.	TRBJ1-1	TRBV28	CASSLGTYTGKTEAFF	TGTGCCAGCAGCTTGGGCACGTACACAGGGAAAACTGAAGCTTTCTTT
.	.	TRBJ1-2	TRBV28	CASSITLKTGNGYTF	TGTGCCAGCAGTATTACTCTAAAGACAGGCAACGGCTACACCTTC
TRBD2	.	TRBJ2-3	TRBV7-3	CASSPGGSGRALTDTQYF	TGTGCCAGCAGCCCTGGGGGTAGCGGGAGGGCCCTCACAGATACGCAGTATTTT
TRBD1	once	TRBJ1-6	TRBV27	CASSLYRGRDSPLHF	TGTGCCAGCAGTCTGTACAGGGGGCGGGATTCACCCCTCCACTTT
.	once	TRBJ1-5	TRBV10-3	CAISDQLNNQPQHF	TGTGCCATCAGTGACCAACTGAACAATCAGCCCCAGCATTTT
.	.	TRBJ2-2	TRBV24-1	CATSYNTGELFF	TGTGCCACCAGTTATAACACCGGGGAGCTGTTTTTT
.	once	TRBJ1-2	TRBV6-5	CASSHGSRVNYGYTF	TGTGCCAGCAGCCACGGCTCGAGGGTTAACTATGGCTACACCTTC
TRBD2	.	TRBJ2-7	TRBV5-1	CASSTAGLPYNEQYF	TGCGCCAGCAGCACGGCGGGACTACCATACAACGAGCAGTACTTC
TRBD1	.	TRBJ1-3	TRBV6-5	CASSYRDRGTGNTIYF	TGTGCCAGCAGTTACCGGGACAGGGGTACTGGAAACACCATATATTTT
.	.	TRBJ1-6	TRBV15	CATSRDRGSPLHF	TGTGCCACCAGCAGAGATAGGGGCTCACCCCTCCACTTT
.	.	TRBJ2-1	TRBV3-1/TRBV3-2	CASSLTRDSYNEQFF	TGTGCCAGCAGCCTTACGCGGGATTCCTACAATGAGCAGTTCTTC
TRBD2	many	TRBJ2-1	TRBV7-8	CASSFNAGTRGQDEQFF	TGTGCCAGCAGCTTTAACGCCGGGACTAGGGGCCAAGATGAGCAGTTCTTC
TRBD2	.	TRBJ2-1	TRBV28	CASRTRQLGTSGRYNEQFF	TGTGCCAGCAGAACACGACAGCTGGGGACTAGCGGGAGGTACAATGAGCAGTTCTTC
.	once	TRBJ1-4	TRBV20-1	CSASPGTNEKLFF	TGCAGTGCTAGTCCAGGGACTAATGAAAAACTGTTTTTT
.	.	TRBJ1-4	TRBV21-1	CASSVPGQVNEKLFF	TGTGCCAGCAGCGTACCGGGACAAGTAAATGAAAAACTGTTTTTT
TRBD1	.	TRBJ1-4	TRBV27	CASRRKGQGNEKLFF	TGTGCCAGCAGACGAAAAGGACAGGGCAATGAAAAACTGTTTTTT
TRBD2	.	TRBJ2-3	TRBV19	CASSIDLGLAGTDTQYF	TGTGCCAGTAGTATAGATTTAGGACTAGCGGGCACAGATACGCAGTATTTT
TRBD2	.	TRBJ2-1	TRBV30	CAWSVPWGLPNNEQFF	TGTGCCTGGAGCGTACCGTGGGGACTACCTAACAATGAGCAGTTCTTC
TRBD2	.	TRBJ2-1	TRBV13	CASSNGGSNNEQFF	TGTGCCAGCAGCAACGGCGGGAGTAATAATGAGCAGTTCTTC
TRBD1	.	TRBJ2-1	TRBV2	CASSWDRGGDEQFF	TGTGCCAGCAGTTGGGACAGGGGCGGAGATGAGCAGTTCTTC
.	.	TRBJ2-3	TRBV5-1	CASRAGSTDTQYF	TGCGCCAGCAGGGCAGGGTCCACAGATACGCAGTATTTT
TRBD1	.	TRBJ1-1	TRBV19	CASSSGTGTEAFF	TGTGCCAGTAGTTCCGGGACAGGGACTGAAGCTTTCTTT
.	.	TRBJ2-4	TRBV27	CASSYQGTFDIQYF	TGTGCCAGCAGTTACCAGGGTACTTTTGACATTCAGTACTTC
.	.	TRBJ2-5	TRBV5-1	CASSSGRETQYF	TGCGCCAGCAGCTCCGGTCGGGAGACCCAGTACTTC
TRBD1	.	TRBJ2-3	TRBV28	CASKRDRSTSTDTQYF	TGTGCCAGCAAGAGGGACAGATCTACTAGCACAGATACGCAGTATTTT
.	.	TRBJ2-6	TRBV10-3	CALRAGAGANVLTF	TGTGCCCTACGGGCAGGGGCTGGGGCCAACGTCCTGACTTTC
.	.	TRBJ1-4	TRBV7-9	CASSLRGSEKLFF	TGTGCCAGCAGCTTGAGAGGGTCCGAAAAACTGTTTTTT
.	.	TRBJ2-2	TRBV5-1	CASSIGGSGELFF	TGCGCCAGCAGCATTGGGGGGTCCGGGGAGCTGTTTTTT